This TCR beta chain comes out of a study of blood T cell repertoires in COVID-19. As for the study in general: Material from acute and convalescent COVID-19 was sourced from the United States, Italy and Spain. The cDNA or gDNA used as material had been derived from T cells, B-cell-depleted T cells, or PBMCs.

Study processing details: The authors estimated nucleated cell counts from reference gene primer amplification. Repertoires were generated with immunoSEQ multiplex PCR, while TCRdb's copy carries only in-frame clones and drops some. The V and J calls and the clone size are those of that table, but D and trimming were determined from the DNA. The data show 230,000 or so clones, approximately 84% seen once. Among Cohort 3 donors, those recovered had two negative PCRs, clearance, or symptom resolution. The V gene's germline CDR1 is MNHNS and CDR2 SASEGT. Trimming pared 1 base from V and 2 bases from J, leaving 16 bases between. The length of the CDR3 is 17 residues. This clone was picked up a small number of times.

The J gene is TRBJ2-3, the V gene TRBV6-1; weak D call: TRBD2 (6 bases). This TCR derives from a man aged 45-65 years who had recovered from COVID-19. Sequenced sample: PBMCs or T cells enriched from blood (not recorded which). The CDR3 region is CASSEVLGGFSTDTQYF. CDR3 in DNA: TGTGCCAGCAGTGAAGTTCTCGGGGGATTTTCCACAGATACGCAGTATTTT.